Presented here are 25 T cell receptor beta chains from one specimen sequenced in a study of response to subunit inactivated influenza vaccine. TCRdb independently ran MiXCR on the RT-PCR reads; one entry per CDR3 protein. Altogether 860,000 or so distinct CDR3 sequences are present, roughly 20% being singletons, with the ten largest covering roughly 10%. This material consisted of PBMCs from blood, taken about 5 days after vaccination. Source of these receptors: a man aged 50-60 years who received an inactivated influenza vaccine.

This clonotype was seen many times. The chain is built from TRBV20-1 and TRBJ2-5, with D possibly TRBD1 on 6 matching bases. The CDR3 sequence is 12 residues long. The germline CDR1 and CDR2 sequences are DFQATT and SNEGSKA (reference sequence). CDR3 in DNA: TGCAGCGCCCGGACAGCCCAAGAGACCCAGTACTTC. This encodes CSARTAQETQYF.

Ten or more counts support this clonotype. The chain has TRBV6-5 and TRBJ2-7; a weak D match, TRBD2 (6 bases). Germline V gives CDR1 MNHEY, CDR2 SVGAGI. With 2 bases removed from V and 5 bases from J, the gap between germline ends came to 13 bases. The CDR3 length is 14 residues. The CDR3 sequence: CASSYLGGIHEQYF. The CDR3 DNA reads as TGTGCCAGCAGTTACCTAGGAGGGATCCACGAGCAGTACTTC.

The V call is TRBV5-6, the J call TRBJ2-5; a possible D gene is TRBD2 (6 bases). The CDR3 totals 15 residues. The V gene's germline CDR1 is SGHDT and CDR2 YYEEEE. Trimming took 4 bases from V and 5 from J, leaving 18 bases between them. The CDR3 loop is CASSSTPLARETQYF. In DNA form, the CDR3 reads TGTGCCAGCAGCAGCACCCCACTAGCAAGGGAGACCCAGTACTTC. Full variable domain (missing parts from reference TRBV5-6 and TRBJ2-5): DAGVTQSPTHLIKTRGQQVTLRCSPKSGHDTVSWYQQALGQGPQFIFQYYEEEERQRGNFPDRFSGHQFPNYSSELNVNALLLGDSALYLCASSSTPLARETQYFGPGTRLLVL.

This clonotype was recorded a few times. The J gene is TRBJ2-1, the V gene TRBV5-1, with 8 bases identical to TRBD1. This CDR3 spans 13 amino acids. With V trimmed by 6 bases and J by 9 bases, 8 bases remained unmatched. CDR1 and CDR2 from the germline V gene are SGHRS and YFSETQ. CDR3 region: CASTPDRGSEQFF. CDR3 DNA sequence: TGCGCCAGCACCCCCGACAGGGGCAGTGAGCAGTTCTTC.

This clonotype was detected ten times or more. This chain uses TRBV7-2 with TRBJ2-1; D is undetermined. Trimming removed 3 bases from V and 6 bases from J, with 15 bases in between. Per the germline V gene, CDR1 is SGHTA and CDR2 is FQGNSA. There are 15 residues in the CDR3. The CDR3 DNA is TGTGCCAGCAGCTTTGCTCCCACCCGCTCCAATGAGCAGTTCTTC. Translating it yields CASSFAPTRSNEQFF.

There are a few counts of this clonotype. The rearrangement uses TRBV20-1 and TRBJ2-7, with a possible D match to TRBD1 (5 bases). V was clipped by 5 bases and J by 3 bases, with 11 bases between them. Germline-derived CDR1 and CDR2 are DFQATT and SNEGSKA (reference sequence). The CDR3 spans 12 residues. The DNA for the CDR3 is TGCAGTGCTCGGACAACGCACTACGAGCAGTACTTC. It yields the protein CSARTTHYEQYF.

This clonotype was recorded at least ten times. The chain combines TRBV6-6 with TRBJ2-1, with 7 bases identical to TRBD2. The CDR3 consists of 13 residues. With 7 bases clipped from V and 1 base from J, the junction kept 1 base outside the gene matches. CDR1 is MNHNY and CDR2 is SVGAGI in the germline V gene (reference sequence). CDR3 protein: CASTGRSYNEQFF. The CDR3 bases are TGTGCCAGCACCGGGAGGTCCTACAATGAGCAGTTCTTC.

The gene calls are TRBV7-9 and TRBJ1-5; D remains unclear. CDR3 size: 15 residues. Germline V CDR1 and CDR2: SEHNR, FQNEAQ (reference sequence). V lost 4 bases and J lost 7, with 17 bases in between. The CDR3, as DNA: TGTGCCAGCAGCTCCACAGACGAGTGGGGACAGCCCCAGCATTTT. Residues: CASSSTDEWGQPQHF.

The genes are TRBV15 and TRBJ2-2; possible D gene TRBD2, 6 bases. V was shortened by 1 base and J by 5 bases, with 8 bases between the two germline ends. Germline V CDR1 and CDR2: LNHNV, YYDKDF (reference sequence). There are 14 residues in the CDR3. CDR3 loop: CATSRGGRTGELFF. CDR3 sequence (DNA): TGTGCCACCAGCAGAGGGGGGAGGACCGGGGAGCTGTTTTTT.

CDR3 sequence: CASSLLSGLSSGANVLTF. The CDR3, as DNA: TGTGCCAGCAGCTTACTTTCTGGGTTGAGCTCTGGGGCCAACGTCCTGACTTTC. The chain combines TRBV11-1 with TRBJ2-6; unclear D gene. Per the germline V gene, CDR1 is SGHAT and CDR2 is FQDESV (reference sequence). CDR3 length equals 18 residues. The germline V and J ends were trimmed by 2 bases and 0 bases, with 14 bases remaining between them.

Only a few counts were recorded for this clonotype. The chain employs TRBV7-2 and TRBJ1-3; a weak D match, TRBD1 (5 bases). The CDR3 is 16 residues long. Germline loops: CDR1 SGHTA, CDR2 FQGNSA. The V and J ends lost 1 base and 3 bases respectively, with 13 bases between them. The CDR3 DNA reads TGTGCCAGCAGCTTAGTATTAGCAGGGCATGGAAACACCATATATTTT. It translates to CASSLVLAGHGNTIYF.

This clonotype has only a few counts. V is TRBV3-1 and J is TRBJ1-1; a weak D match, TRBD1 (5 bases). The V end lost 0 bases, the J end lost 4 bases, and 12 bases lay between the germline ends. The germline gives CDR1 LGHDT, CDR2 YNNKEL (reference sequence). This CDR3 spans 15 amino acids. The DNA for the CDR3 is TGTGCCAGCAGCCAAGACTGGCAGGGTGGCACTGAAGCTTTCTTT. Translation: CASSQDWQGGTEAFF.

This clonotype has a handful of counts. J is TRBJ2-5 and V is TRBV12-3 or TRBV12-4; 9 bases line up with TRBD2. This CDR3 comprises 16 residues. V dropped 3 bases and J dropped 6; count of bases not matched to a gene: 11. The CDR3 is CASSFFPAGGPQTQYF. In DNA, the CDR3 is TGTGCCAGCAGTTTCTTCCCGGCGGGAGGGCCGCAGACCCAGTACTTC.

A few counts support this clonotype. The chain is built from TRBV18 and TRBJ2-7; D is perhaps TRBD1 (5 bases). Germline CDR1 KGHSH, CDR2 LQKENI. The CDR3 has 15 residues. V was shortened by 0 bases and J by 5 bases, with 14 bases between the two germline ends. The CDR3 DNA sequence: TGTGCCAGCTCACCACCGGGCAGGGCTCGAAACGAGCAGTACTTC. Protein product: CASSPPGRARNEQYF.

CDR3 nucleotide sequence: TGTGCCAGCAGTTACTCCTTTGGGGGGATACCTACCCAGTACGAGCAGTACTTC. Residues: CASSYSFGGIPTQYEQYF. The chain employs TRBV6-5 and TRBJ2-7; TRBD2 might be the D (6 bases). V dropped 0 bases and J dropped 4 bases, with 22 bases sitting between them. Germline V CDR1 and CDR2: MNHEY, SVGAGI. The CDR3 loop spans 18 amino acids.

CDR3 loop: CSAQQGESPLHF. The CDR3 DNA reads as TGCAGTGCCCAACAGGGAGAATCACCCCTCCACTTT. The V gene is TRBV20-1, the J gene TRBJ1-6; D is possibly TRBD1 (6 bases). CDR1 and CDR2 from the germline V gene are DFQATT and SNEGSKA (reference sequence). The V gene lost 6 bases and the J gene lost 10 bases, with 13 bases spanning the gap. The CDR3 has 12 amino acids.

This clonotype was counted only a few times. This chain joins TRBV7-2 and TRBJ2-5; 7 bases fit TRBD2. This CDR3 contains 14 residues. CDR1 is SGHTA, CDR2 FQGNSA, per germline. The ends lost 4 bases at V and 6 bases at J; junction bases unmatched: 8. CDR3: CASSSDPGLKTQYF. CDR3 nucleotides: TGTGCCAGCAGCTCCGATCCGGGACTAAAGACCCAGTACTTC.

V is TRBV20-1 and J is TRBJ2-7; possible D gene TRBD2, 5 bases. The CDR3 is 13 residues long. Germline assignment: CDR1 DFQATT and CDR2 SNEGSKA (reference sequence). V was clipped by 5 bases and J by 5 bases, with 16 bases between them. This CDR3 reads CSAHDGDRNEQYF. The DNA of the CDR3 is TGCAGTGCTCATGACGGGGATCGGAACGAGCAGTACTTC.

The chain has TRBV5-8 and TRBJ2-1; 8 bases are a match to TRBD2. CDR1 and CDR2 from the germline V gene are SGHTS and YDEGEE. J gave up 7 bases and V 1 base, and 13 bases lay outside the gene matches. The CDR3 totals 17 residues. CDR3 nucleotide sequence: TGTGCCAGCAGCTTGAGTCTAACTAGCGGCGGGATTAATGAGCAGTTCTTC. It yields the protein CASSLSLTSGGINEQFF.

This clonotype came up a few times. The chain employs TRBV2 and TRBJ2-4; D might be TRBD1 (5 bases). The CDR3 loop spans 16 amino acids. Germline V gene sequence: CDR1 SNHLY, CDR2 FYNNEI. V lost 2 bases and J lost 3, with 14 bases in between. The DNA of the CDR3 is TGTGCCAGCAGTGAACAGGGTACCAACGGCAAAAACATTCAGTACTTC. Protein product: CASSEQGTNGKNIQYF.

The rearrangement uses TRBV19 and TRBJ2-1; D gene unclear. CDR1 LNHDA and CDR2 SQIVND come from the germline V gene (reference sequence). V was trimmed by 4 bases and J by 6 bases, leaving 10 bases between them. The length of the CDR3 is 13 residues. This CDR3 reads CASSTFLINEQFF. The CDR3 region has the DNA TGTGCCAGTAGTACCTTCCTTATCAATGAGCAGTTCTTC.

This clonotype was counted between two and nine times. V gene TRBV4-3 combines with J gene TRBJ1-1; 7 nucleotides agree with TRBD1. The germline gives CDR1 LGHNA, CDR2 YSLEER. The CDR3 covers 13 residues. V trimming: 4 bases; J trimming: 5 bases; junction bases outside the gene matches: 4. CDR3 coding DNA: TGCGCCAGCAGCCCGGCAGGGGGTACTGAAGCTTTCTTT. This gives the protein CASSPAGGTEAFF.

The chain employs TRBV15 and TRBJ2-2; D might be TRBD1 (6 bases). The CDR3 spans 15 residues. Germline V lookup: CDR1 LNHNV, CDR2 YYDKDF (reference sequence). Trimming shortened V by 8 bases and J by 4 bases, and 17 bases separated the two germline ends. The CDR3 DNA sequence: TGTGCCACCTCAGGTGGGACACGGCCCACCGGGGAGCTGTTTTTT. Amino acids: CATSGGTRPTGELFF.

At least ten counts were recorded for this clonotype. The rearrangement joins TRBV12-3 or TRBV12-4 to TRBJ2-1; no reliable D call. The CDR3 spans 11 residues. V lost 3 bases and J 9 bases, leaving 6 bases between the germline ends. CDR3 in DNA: TGTGCCAGCAGTTTCGGTGCTGAGCAGTTCTTC. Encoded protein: CASSFGAEQFF.

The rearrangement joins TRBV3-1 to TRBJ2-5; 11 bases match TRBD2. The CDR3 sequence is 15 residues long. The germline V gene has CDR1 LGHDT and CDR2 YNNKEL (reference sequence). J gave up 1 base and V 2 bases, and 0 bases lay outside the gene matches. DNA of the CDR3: TGTGCCAGCAGCCAAACTAGCGGGAGCCAAGAGACCCAGTACTTC. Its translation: CASSQTSGSQETQYF.